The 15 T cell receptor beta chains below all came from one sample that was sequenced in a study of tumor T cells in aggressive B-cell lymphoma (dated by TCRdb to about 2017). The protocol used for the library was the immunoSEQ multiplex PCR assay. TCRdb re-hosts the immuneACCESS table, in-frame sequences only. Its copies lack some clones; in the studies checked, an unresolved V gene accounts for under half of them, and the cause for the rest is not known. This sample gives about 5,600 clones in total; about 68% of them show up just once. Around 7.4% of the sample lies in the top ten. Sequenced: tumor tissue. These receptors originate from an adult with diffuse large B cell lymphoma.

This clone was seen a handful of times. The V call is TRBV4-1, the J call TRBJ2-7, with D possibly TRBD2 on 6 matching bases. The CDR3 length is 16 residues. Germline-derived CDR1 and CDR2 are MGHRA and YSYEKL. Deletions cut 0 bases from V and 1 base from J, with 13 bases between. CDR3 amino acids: CASSQEASDPSYEQYF. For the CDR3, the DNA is TGCGCCAGCAGCCAAGAGGCTAGCGATCCATCCTACGAGCAGTACTTC.

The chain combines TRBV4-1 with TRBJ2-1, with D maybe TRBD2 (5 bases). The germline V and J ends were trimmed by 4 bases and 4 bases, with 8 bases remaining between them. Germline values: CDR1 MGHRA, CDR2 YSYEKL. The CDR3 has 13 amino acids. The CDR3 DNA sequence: TGCGCCAGCAGCCTGCCGGGGTACAATGAGCAGTTCTTC. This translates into CASSLPGYNEQFF.

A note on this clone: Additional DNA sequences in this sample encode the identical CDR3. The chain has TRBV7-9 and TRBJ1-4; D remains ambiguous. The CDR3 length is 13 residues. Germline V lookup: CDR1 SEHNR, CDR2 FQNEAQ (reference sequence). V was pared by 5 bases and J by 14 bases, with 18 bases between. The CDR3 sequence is CASSPLTLVELFF. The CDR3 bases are TGTGCCAGCAGCCCACTCACCCTGGTTGAGCTGTTTTTT.

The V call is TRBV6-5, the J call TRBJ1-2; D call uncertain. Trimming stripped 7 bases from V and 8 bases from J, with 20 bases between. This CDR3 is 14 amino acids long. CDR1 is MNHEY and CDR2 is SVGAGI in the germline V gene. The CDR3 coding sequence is TGTGCCAGCAAGCCGCGGGAGGGTACCGAGGGCTACACCTTC. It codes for CASKPREGTEGYTF.

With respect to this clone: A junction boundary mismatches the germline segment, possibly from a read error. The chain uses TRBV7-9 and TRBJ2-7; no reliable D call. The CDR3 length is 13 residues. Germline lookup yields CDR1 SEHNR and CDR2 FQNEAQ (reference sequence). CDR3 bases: TGTGCCAGCAGCTTAGGTGGCGGTGACGAGCAGTACTTT. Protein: CASSLGGGDEQYF.

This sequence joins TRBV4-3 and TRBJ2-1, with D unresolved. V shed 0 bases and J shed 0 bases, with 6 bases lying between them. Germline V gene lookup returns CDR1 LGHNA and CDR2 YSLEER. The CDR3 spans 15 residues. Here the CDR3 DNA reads TGCGCCAGCAGCCAAGAAGAGAGCTCCTACAATGAGCAGTTCTTC. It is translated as CASSQEESSYNEQFF.

This CDR3 is CASSLVEQFF. The CDR3 DNA reads as TGTGCCAGCAGTCTAGTTGAGCAGTTCTTC. V is TRBV6-6 and J is TRBJ2-1, with D uncertain. Looked up from germline, CDR1 is MNHNY and CDR2 is SVGAGI (reference sequence). V was clipped by 5 bases and J by 9 bases, with 5 bases between them. CDR3 size: 10 residues.

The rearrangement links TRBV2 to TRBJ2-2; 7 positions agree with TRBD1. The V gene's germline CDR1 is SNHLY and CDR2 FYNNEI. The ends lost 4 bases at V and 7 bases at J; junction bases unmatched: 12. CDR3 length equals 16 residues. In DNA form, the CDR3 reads TGTGCCAGCAGTGGAGGGCTGACAGGGTGGAGCGGGGAGCTGTTTTTT. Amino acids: CASSGGLTGWSGELFF.

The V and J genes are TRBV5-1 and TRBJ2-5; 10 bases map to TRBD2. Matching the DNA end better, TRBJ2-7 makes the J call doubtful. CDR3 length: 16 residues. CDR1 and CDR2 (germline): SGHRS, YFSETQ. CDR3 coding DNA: TGCGCCAGCACCCCGGGCCCGGCTAGCGGGAGATACGAGCAGTACTTC. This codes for CASTPGPASGRYEQYF.

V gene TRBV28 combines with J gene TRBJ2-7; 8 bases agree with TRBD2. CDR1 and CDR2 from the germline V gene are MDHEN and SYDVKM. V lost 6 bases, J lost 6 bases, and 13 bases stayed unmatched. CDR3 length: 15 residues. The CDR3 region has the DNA TGTGCCAGCAGCGAAAAGCGGGAGCGGTTGTTCGAGCAGTACTTC. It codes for CASSEKRERLFEQYF.

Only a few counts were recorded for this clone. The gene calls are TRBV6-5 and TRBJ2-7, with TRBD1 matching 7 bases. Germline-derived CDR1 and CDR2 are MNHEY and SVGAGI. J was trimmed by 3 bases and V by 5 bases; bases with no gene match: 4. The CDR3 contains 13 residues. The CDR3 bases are TGTGCCAGCAGTCCCGACAGGGTCTACGAGCAGTACTTC. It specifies CASSPDRVYEQYF.

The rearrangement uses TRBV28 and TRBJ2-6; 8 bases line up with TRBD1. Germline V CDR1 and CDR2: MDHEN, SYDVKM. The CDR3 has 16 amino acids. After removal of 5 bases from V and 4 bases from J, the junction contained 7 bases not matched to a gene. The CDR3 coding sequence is TGTGCCAGCAGTCCCAGGACAGGGTGGGGGGCCAACGTCCTGACTTTC. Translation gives CASSPRTGWGANVLTF.

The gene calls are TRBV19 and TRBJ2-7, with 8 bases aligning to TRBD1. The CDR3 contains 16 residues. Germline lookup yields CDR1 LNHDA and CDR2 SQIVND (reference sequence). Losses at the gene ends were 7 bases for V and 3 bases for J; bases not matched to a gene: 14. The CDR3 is CASKGAGTGGLYEQYF. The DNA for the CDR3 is TGTGCCAGTAAAGGGGCGGGGACAGGCGGACTCTACGAGCAGTACTTC.

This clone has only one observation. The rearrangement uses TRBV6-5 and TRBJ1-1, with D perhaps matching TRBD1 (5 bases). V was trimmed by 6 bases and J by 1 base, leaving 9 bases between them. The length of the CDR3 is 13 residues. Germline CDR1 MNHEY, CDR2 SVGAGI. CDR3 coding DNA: TGTGCCAGCAGGCCAAGGGGGAACACTGAAGCTTTCTTT. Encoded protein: CASRPRGNTEAFF.

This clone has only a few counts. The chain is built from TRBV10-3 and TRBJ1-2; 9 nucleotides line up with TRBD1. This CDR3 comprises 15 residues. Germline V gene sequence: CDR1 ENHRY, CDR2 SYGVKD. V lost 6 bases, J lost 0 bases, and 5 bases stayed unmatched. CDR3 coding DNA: TGTGCCATCAGGGGACAGGGTGGCCCTAACTATGGCTACACCTTC. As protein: CAIRGQGGPNYGYTF.